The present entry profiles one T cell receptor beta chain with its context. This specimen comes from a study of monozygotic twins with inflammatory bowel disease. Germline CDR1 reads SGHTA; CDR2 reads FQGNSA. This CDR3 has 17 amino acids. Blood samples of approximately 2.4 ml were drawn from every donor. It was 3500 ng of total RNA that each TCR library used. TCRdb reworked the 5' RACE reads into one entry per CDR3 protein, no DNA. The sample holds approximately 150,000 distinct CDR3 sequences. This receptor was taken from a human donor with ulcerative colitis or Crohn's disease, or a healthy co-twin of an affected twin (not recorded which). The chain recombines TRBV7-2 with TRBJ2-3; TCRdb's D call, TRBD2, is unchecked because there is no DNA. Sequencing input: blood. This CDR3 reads CASSLALAGGWADTQYF.